This T cell receptor beta chain was observed in a study of cytomegalovirus exposure and HLA in healthy donors (dated by TCRdb to about 2017). About the study as a whole: An earlier analysis of 587 of the donors reported approximately 300 Gb of sequence data and 95 million to 130 million unique TCR beta sequences obtained from 150 million to 200 million T cells. An early release covering roughly 640 HLA-typed donors comprised about 300 gigabases of sequencing data and approximately 85 million unique TCR sequences. Of the roughly 430 genotyped donors, roughly 85% fell in the genetic ancestry cluster associated with self-reported Caucasian donors. The aim of the study was to test whether cataloging public T cell receptors could identify signatures of past pathogen exposure. The study used immunosequencing to profile the T cell repertoires of more than 650 subjects and linked those repertoires to cytomegalovirus serostatus. Besides the first cohort of roughly 700 subjects, a separate validation cohort made up of roughly 120 different subjects was used. The study combined high-throughput TCR immunosequencing, statistical association of individual TCRs with disease status, and machine learning to predict cytomegalovirus infection status. To study patterns of TCR occurrence, a later analysis re-analyzed previously published TCR beta repertoires from hundreds of donors and added high-resolution HLA genotyping. In the later analysis, no new phenotypic data were used to find candidate immune exposures; instead, reliance was placed on TCR beta sequences and their occurrence across donors. In an earlier analysis of 550 to 700 of the donors, high-throughput TCR beta sequencing was used to judge whether each TCR beta V gene segment behaved as functional or pseudogenic. Donor age, sex, ethnicity and CMV serostatus were compiled together with the repertoire data. Genome-wide SNP genotypes for about 65% of the 666 donors were used in a later genetic analysis, which treated that subset as a discovery cohort. All discovery cohort repertoires had been generated on a single sequencing platform. Class I and class II HLA loci were covered by the typing at four-digit resolution. The number of typed donors differed by locus: about 620-640 for A, B, C, DRB1 and DQB1; approximately 540 for DQA1; 606 for DPA1; and around 450 for DPB1. Four to six DR-DQ haplotypes were handled as single units for association and clustering, since linkage in the cohort was strong. On average, 235,054 unique TCR beta nucleotide sequences were sequenced per donor among about 400 genotyped donors of the cohort, with roughly 18% of those sequences being non-productive. Study-level results and caveats: In vitro tests confirmed that three of the cytomegalovirus-associated TCR beta chains recognize cytomegalovirus antigens. The study listed 164 TCR beta chains as associated with cytomegalovirus. The authors suggested that the approach could potentially be extended to other disease states and immunological phenotypes. Presence/absence analyses assumed roughly uniform sequencing depth across donors, an assumption that may not hold. A further reported finding was that TCR beta sequences accurately predicted the HLA-A and HLA-B alleles for most subjects in the first cohort. The classifier was reported to diagnose cytomegalovirus status with high specificity and sensitivity in both the original cohort and the validation cohort. When HLA alleles, especially DR and DQ, strongly co-occurred, TCR associations were difficult to assign to individual alleles. Over 15 rarely observed V segments, including chromosome 9 orphons, were excluded from the earlier analysis of 550 to 700 of the donors because counts were too low. Broadly in line with IMGT annotations, most TCR beta V segments showed up in productive rearrangements about 87% or about 30% of the time in an earlier analysis of 450 to 600 of the donors. Correlated functional status among segregating V segments might reflect linkage disequilibrium, but an unknown experimental factor could not be ruled out. For the cohort, immune exposure information was limited to CMV serostatus. Compared with the roughly 720-donor mean, donors in an Asian-associated ancestry cluster had fewer N-insertions in productive TCRs, according to a later genetic analysis. In a later analysis, about 16,000 TCR beta sequences were associated with specific HLA alleles at a false discovery rate of 0.05. Because some donors lacked HLA typing at each locus, the association tests relied only on the typed subset. A later analysis found that TCR association rates varied across HLA loci, with DRB1 alleles showing the most associated TCRs and HLA-C alleles the fewest. While some public TCRs were present in many individuals, most TCR sequences turned up only very rarely across donors. Most CMV-associated TCR beta chains appeared to be HLA-restricted in a later analysis, and the HLA associations seemed to be driven largely by CMV exposure. A group of highly shared sequence variants was considered likely to be a technical artifact of the sequencing pipeline. Several of the top co-occurrence clusters appeared to be linked to parvovirus B19, influenza, CMV and Epstein-Barr virus, according to a later analysis. V-gene and J-gene trimming of TCR beta chains was associated with a missense DCLRE1C variant in a later genetic analysis, and the association was replicated in an independent cohort. Some IMGT-functional V segments, including TRBV6-2 and TRBV6-3, could not be distinguished by the 87-base-pair reads and were therefore excluded. Only TCR beta chains were sequenced in this cohort, and the absence of alpha or paired-chain data limited detectable features. In a later analysis, HLA-associated TCR beta chains were found to be more clonally expanded and to have lower generation probabilities than equally common non-associated chains.

The cysteine opens and the phenylalanine closes a CDR3 of 15 amino acids. The DNA shown is the 45-base CDR3, in frame from base 1. V ends up 5 bases short and J 5 bases short, with an unmatched junction base count of 8. CDR1 and CDR2 are drawn from the germline V gene: SGHAT, FQNNGV. The library was generated by the immunoSEQ multiplex PCR assay. For the multiplex PCR, a mixture combining 60 forward primers for TCR Vbeta segments and 13 reverse primers for TCR Jbeta segments was used. Amplification of the CDR3 region of rearranged TCR beta genes was performed with a multiplex PCR assay on genomic DNA. On the Illumina HiSeq System, the amplified TCR beta libraries were sequenced as 87-base-pair reads. Regarding the original processing steps: A later analysis counted about 76 million unique TCR beta chains across the approximately 700 repertoires, and about 10 million of these chains were shared by at least two donors. Raw reads were error-corrected and collapsed into unique sequences with a nearest-neighbor algorithm that merged closely related sequences to remove PCR and sequencing errors. To assign V, D and J gene segments, CDR3 sequences were aligned to IMGT reference sequences. For a sequence to be retained, a match of at least six nucleotides to both a V gene segment and a J gene segment was required. Rearrangements were classified as productive when the CDR3 lacked stop codons and remained in frame with V and J, and all other rearrangements were classified as non-productive. CDR3 was defined according to IMGT convention as the region running from the second conserved V-encoded cysteine to the conserved J-encoded phenylalanine. Sequences without an unambiguous match to a single V gene segment were excluded from the earlier analysis of 450 to 650 of the donors. An earlier analysis of approximately 590 of the donors classified V segments as functional when productive rearrangements were above 56.7% and as segregating when the standard deviation between donors was above 5%. A statistical classification framework was built to diagnose cytomegalovirus status from the catalog of TCR beta chain sequences. A later analysis assigned V and J genes by comparing TCR nucleotide sequences with IMGT/GENE-DB human TR gene sequences. Using the TCRdist pipeline, a later analysis assigned CDR3 sequences along with most-parsimonious VDJ recombination scenarios. In a later analysis, every TCR beta chain was defined by the combination of its CDR3 amino acid sequence and its V-gene family, and reads without a unique V-gene family were dropped. In a later analysis, several hundred highly shared, low-generation-probability nucleotide sequences were removed to address suspected cross-contamination and a sequencing artifact. A later analysis calculated a clonal expansion index for each public chain from normalized within-repertoire ranks of inferred template counts. In a later analysis, generation probabilities were computed using a VDJ recombination model fitted to out-of-frame rearrangements, and the results were checked against IGoR. In a later analysis, hypergeometric tests were used to score TCR-TCR, TCR-HLA and TCR-CMV co-occurrence, with a repertoire-size bias correction applied to TCR pairs. To estimate false discovery rates, a later analysis permuted the HLA or CMV assignments 20 times. In a later analysis, co-occurring TCRs were grouped with DBSCAN, and TCRdist sequence similarity was added when clustering was performed within HLA-allele-positive subsets. For co-occurrence clustering, repertoires with fewer than 30,000 or more than 120,000 public chains were excluded, along with roughly 5 repertoires with anomalous nucleotide sharing. Here the immuneACCESS table is served through TCRdb, limited to in-frame sequences with V and J called. Missing clones are a known gap in these copies; in checked studies unresolved V genes cover under half, and the rest lacks a known reason. V and J calls and clone size follow that table, whereas D and trimming were derived from the DNA. The sample has tens of thousands of clones on record, under 90% of them singletons. Jointly, the top ten make up 3% to 4% of the sample.

Comment on this clone: Which antigen it targets is not known. It has no much larger one-base neighbor in the sample; base qualities were not kept.

The cohort consisted of approximately 690 healthy bone marrow donors. All cohort members were sampled while nominally healthy, although unrecorded immune exposures were likely present. The donor tested CMV seronegative and was one of the 352 seronegative cohort members. Each donor provided a peripheral blood sample, and peripheral blood mononuclear cells were used for TCR beta sequencing. The Qiagen DNeasy Blood Extraction Kit was used to extract genomic DNA from the blood cell samples. The V and J segments used are TRBV11-2 and TRBJ2-7, with 11 bases matching TRBD1. The receptor comes from a man in his fifties in good health and CMV-seronegative. The sequenced sample consisted of PBMCs. The base sequence is TGTGCCAGCAGCCTAGGACGGACAGGGGGCAACGAGCAGTACTTC. This translates into CASSLGRTGGNEQYF.